The following is a T cell receptor beta chain sequence with its context. The antigen remains unidentified. V shed 3 bases and J shed 1 base, with 12 bases lying between them. The CDR3 has 15 residues. Per germline, CDR1 MGHDK and CDR2 SYGVNS. These data come from a study of T-cell memory formation after mild COVID-19. Study details: TCR clustering was largely donor specific. The study, taken as a whole, reports: Pre-infection memory held some responding clones, suggesting pre-existing cross-reactive T cells responded. Day 15 to 85 contracting clones showed balanced CD4/CD8; later expanders leaned CD4+.

TCRdb processed the 5' RACE reads anew with MiXCR; each CDR3 protein has one entry. Among 200,000 to 250,000 distinct CDR3 sequences, 15% were seen once, and the ten largest hold more than 2%. The rearrangement links TRBV25-1 to TRBJ1-2; unclear D gene. Sequenced input: PBMCs or a T cell subset sorted from them (not recorded which). The TCR comes from an adult woman who had mild COVID-19 (a few samples of this study predate the infection). Cell type and time point are not known. The CDR3 sequence is CASSDPGPVNYGYTF. The CDR3 DNA reads TGTGCCAGCAGTGACCCCGGACCGGTTAACTATGGCTACACCTTC.